This T cell receptor beta chain was retrieved from a study of neurological immune-mediated disorders. CDR3 size: 13 residues. Germline V CDR1 and CDR2: SEHNR, FQNEAQ (reference sequence). Turning to this clonotype: Its specificity is not known. Relative to the germline gene, one junction end is altered; a read error may explain this.

Stored at -80 C, 2 million PBMCs were the source of the unsorted libraries. The method for making cDNA was 5'RACE, and it used 10-nucleotide random UMIs. In each sequencing run, over 160 million TCR-beta sequences were generated from 15-18 subjects. Each CDR3 protein is one row after TCRdb ran MiXCR on the 5' RACE reads. The repertoire has some 46,000 distinct CDR3 sequences, under 13% of them found once; the top ten carry roughly 5%. Regarding the study as a whole: Private repertoires in all groups were suggested by the finding that expanded clones across subjects shared no CDR3 amino acid sequences.

The rearrangement uses TRBV7-9 and TRBJ2-3; D gene uncertain. This sequence originates from a man in his 70s with HTLV-1-associated myelopathy (HAM/TSP). The specimen was PBMCs. The CDR3 sequence: CTSQRCGPDTQYF. CDR3 nucleotides: TGTACCAGCCAGAGGTGTGGCCCAGATACGCAGTATTTT.